This passage covers 29 T cell receptor beta chains from one sample sequenced in a study of cytomegalovirus exposure and HLA in healthy donors (TCRdb year 2017). The library was obtained by the immunoSEQ multiplex PCR assay. For the multiplex PCR, a mixture combining 60 forward primers for TCR Vbeta segments and 13 reverse primers for TCR Jbeta segments was used. TCRdb mirrors the immuneACCESS table, restricted to in-frame sequences. Some clones are absent from its copies; in checked studies, under half trace to an unresolved V gene, and the reason for the others is unknown. Per the sample table, the count is 65,000 to 80,000 clones. The ten largest clonotypes hold roughly 5.1% of the sample. Sequencing was done on a sample of PBMCs. The receptors derive from a man aged 25 to 45 in good health and CMV-seronegative.

This chain links TRBV29-1 with TRBJ2-7, with TRBD2 matching over 7 bases. The CDR3 has 12 residues. Germline CDR1 and CDR2: SQVTM and ANQGSEA. The junction had 3 bases not matched to a gene; V was cut back by 7 bases and J by 0 bases. CDR3 in amino acids: CSARDYSYEQYF. In DNA, the CDR3 is TGCAGCGCCCGGGACTACTCCTACGAGCAGTACTTC.

This chain joins TRBV2 and TRBJ2-7, with 10 positions matching TRBD1. V lost 7 bases and J lost 4; bases outside the gene matches: 4. Germline assignment: CDR1 SNHLY and CDR2 FYNNEI. The CDR3 is made up of 13 amino acids. CDR3: CASNLDRGYEQYF. The CDR3 bases are TGTGCCAGCAACCTGGACAGGGGGTACGAGCAGTACTTC.

The genes are TRBV9 and TRBJ2-5; D perhaps matches TRBD2 (6 bases). Per germline, CDR1 SGDLS and CDR2 YYNGEE. V lost 2 bases and J 5 bases, leaving 16 bases between the germline ends. The CDR3 has 15 residues. The CDR3 spells CASSVGPAGGETQYF. The CDR3 DNA is TGTGCCAGCAGCGTGGGACCCGCTGGGGGGGAGACCCAGTACTTC.

The rearrangement uses TRBV5-1 and TRBJ1-1, with no clear D. Germline lookup yields CDR1 SGHRS and CDR2 YFSETQ. V lost 2 bases and J 0 bases, leaving 14 bases between the germline ends. The CDR3 spans 16 residues. The DNA of the CDR3 is TGCGCCAGCAGCTTATACACCCTTTCAATGAACACTGAAGCTTTCTTT. Its translation is CASSLYTLSMNTEAFF. Filled out from reference TRBV5-1 and TRBJ1-1, the complete variable domain reads KAGVTQTPRYLIKTRGQQVTLSCSPISGHRSVSWYQQTPGQGLQFLFEYFSETQRNKGNFPGRFSGRQFSNSRSEMNVSTLELGDSALYLCASSLYTLSMNTEAFFGQGTRLTVV.

The chain carries TRBV25-1 and TRBJ2-4, with 8 bases lining up with TRBD1. The germline CDR1 and CDR2 sequences are MGHDK and SYGVNS. V was pared by 3 bases and J by 8 bases, with 12 bases of the junction left unmatched. This CDR3 is 16 amino acids long. The CDR3 protein is CASSDRAYPDRDIQYF. CDR3 nucleotides: TGTGCCAGCAGTGATAGGGCGTACCCGGACAGGGACATTCAGTACTTC.

The genes are TRBV2 and TRBJ1-6, with a possible D match to TRBD1 (5 bases). This CDR3 is built from 17 residues. V was shortened by 11 bases and J by 6 bases, with 26 bases between the two germline ends. CDR1 SNHLY and CDR2 FYNNEI come from the germline V gene. CDR3 protein: CAGTDRIGSVFNSPLHF. As DNA, the CDR3 is TGTGCCGGAACTGACAGAATCGGCTCGGTGTTTAATTCACCCCTCCACTTT.

The rearrangement uses TRBV9 and TRBJ2-1; 9 nucleotides match TRBD2. V was clipped by 3 bases and J by 0 bases; unmatched bases: 4. Germline V CDR1 and CDR2: SGDLS, YYNGEE. This CDR3 spans 16 amino acids. The CDR3 loop is CASSESSGNSYNEQFF. In DNA, the CDR3 is TGTGCCAGCAGCGAATCTAGCGGGAACTCCTACAATGAGCAGTTCTTC. Full variable domain (outside the CDR3, taken from reference TRBV9 and TRBJ2-1): DSGVTQTPKHLITATGQRVTLRCSPRSGDLSVYWYQQSLDQGLQFLIQYYNGEERAKGNILERFSAQQFPDLHSELNLSSLELGDSALYFCASSESSGNSYNEQFFGPGTRLTVL.

J is TRBJ2-7 and V is TRBV13; weak D call: TRBD2 (5 bases). V was clipped by 5 bases and J by 0 bases, with 17 bases between them. The CDR3 contains 16 residues. Germline loops: CDR1 PRHDT, CDR2 FYEKMQ (reference sequence). CDR3 sequence: CASSQIPLGSSYEQYF. CDR3 sequence (DNA): TGTGCCAGCAGCCAGATCCCCTTGGGGAGCTCCTACGAGCAGTACTTC.

The V and J genes are TRBV11-2 and TRBJ2-7; 7 bases are a match to TRBD2. CDR3 length equals 16 residues. The ends lost 5 bases at V and 3 bases at J; junction bases unmatched: 13. Germline loops: CDR1 SGHAT, CDR2 FQNNGV. The CDR3 loop reads CASSPPGSGAIYEQYF. CDR3 DNA: TGTGCCAGCAGCCCGCCGGGCAGCGGGGCGATCTACGAGCAGTACTTC.

The J gene is TRBJ1-1, the V gene TRBV2, with D perhaps matching TRBD1 (6 bases). The CDR3 has 17 residues. The V end was cut by 2 bases, the J end by 1 base, with 17 bases between. Germline V gene lookup returns CDR1 SNHLY and CDR2 FYNNEI. The CDR3 sequence is CASSELGSGEGNTEAFF. The CDR3 DNA reads TGTGCCAGCAGTGAACTGGGGTCAGGGGAGGGGAACACTGAAGCTTTCTTT.

The CDR3 sequence: CASSLIPDTQYF. CDR3 DNA: TGTGCCAGCAGTCTAATCCCAGATACGCAGTATTTT. The chain links TRBV7-9 to TRBJ2-3; D unclear. The V and J ends lost 6 bases and 4 bases respectively, with 8 bases between them. The CDR3 sequence is 12 residues long. Per germline, CDR1 SEHNR and CDR2 FQNEAQ (reference sequence). The full variable domain, its missing parts supplied by reference TRBV7-9 and TRBJ2-3, is DTGVSQNPRHKITKRGQNVTFRCDPISEHNRLYWYRQTLGQGPEFLTYFQNEAQLEKSRLLSDRFSAERPKGSFSTLEIQRTEQGDSAMYLCASSLIPDTQYFGPGTRLTVL.

V is TRBV6-1 and J is TRBJ1-1; 9 nucleotides line up with TRBD1. The CDR3 loop spans 17 amino acids. The junction had 10 bases not matched to a gene; V was cut back by 1 base and J by 4 bases. From germline, CDR1 is MNHNS and CDR2 SASEGT. In nucleotides, the CDR3 is TGTGCCAGCAGTGAAGTAACGGGACAGGGCAGGGGCACTGAAGCTTTCTTT. Amino acids: CASSEVTGQGRGTEAFF.

This chain connects TRBV4-1 to TRBJ1-5; TRBD1 matches at 9 bases. Trimming removed 3 bases from V and 6 bases from J; junction bases left unmatched: 3. The CDR3 loop spans 14 amino acids. CDR1 is MGHRA and CDR2 is YSYEKL in the germline V gene. The CDR3 DNA reads as TGCGCCAGCAGCCACCGGACAGGGGTTCAGCCCCAGCATTTT. Protein product: CASSHRTGVQPQHF.

CDR3 amino acids: CASSLRQGGGQPQHF. DNA for the CDR3: TGTGCCAGCAGTTTGCGACAGGGGGGAGGGCAGCCCCAGCATTTT. J is TRBJ1-5 and V is TRBV6-1; 9 bases fit TRBD1. The V and J ends lost 5 bases and 7 bases, in that order; junction bases with no gene match: 9. Germline values: CDR1 MNHNS, CDR2 SASEGT. The CDR3 is 15 residues long.

As regards this clone: One junction end does not reproduce the germline sequence, and a read error may be involved. This sequence joins TRBV29-1 and TRBJ2-1; 14 bases fit TRBD2. Germline CDR1 is SQVTM and CDR2 is ANQGSEA. CDR3 length equals 18 residues. CDR3 sequence reads: CSAGPGLAGDPSDNEQFF. The CDR3 coding sequence is TGCAGCGCCGGGCCGGGACTAGCGGGGGACCCCTCCGACAATGAGCAGTTCTTC.

This chain uses TRBV15 with TRBJ2-7; perhaps TRBD2 as D (5 bases). The germline CDR1 and CDR2 sequences are LNHNV and YYDKDF (reference sequence). Trimming pared 1 base from V and 2 bases from J, leaving 9 bases between. The CDR3 has 14 amino acids. This CDR3 reads CATSRGRGTYEQYF. CDR3 coding DNA: TGTGCCACCAGCAGAGGTCGAGGGACCTACGAGCAGTACTTC.

V usage is TRBV27 and J usage is TRBJ2-5; D possibly corresponds to TRBD1 (5 bases). Germline V gives CDR1 MNHEY, CDR2 SMNVEV (reference sequence). Trimming stripped 4 bases from V and 2 bases from J, with 17 bases between. The CDR3 has 16 residues. The CDR3 spells CASSSRYQTEQETQYF. CDR3 DNA sequence: TGTGCCAGCAGTTCCCGATATCAGACAGAACAAGAGACCCAGTACTTC.

The rearrangement links TRBV5-4 to TRBJ2-7; TRBD1 is a possible D gene (6 bases). Trimming pared 3 bases from V and 0 bases from J, leaving 13 bases between. The CDR3 consists of 15 residues. Germline CDR1 SGHNT, CDR2 YYREEE (reference sequence). The CDR3 reads CASSWQGYTSYEQYF. CDR3 in DNA: TGTGCCAGCAGCTGGCAGGGGTACACCTCCTACGAGCAGTACTTC.

The chain has TRBV7-2 and TRBJ2-7; no clear D. The CDR3 is 14 residues long. The germline V and J ends were trimmed by 1 base and 2 bases, with 9 bases remaining between them. Germline V gene lookup returns CDR1 SGHTA and CDR2 FQGNSA. Here the CDR3 DNA reads TGTGCCAGCAGCTTAGGTGGCCGAACCTACGAGCAGTACTTC. Translation gives CASSLGGRTYEQYF.

The chain has TRBV5-1 and TRBJ1-6, with 9 bases aligning to TRBD1. Germline CDR1 SGHRS, CDR2 YFSETQ. J was trimmed by 9 bases and V by 1 base; bases with no gene match: 8. The CDR3 has 16 residues. The CDR3: CASSLTWTGAGSPLHF. CDR3 nucleotides: TGCGCCAGCAGCTTGACCTGGACAGGGGCGGGTTCACCCCTCCACTTT. The full variable domain, with the rest looked up from reference TRBV5-1 and TRBJ1-6, is KAGVTQTPRYLIKTRGQQVTLSCSPISGHRSVSWYQQTPGQGLQFLFEYFSETQRNKGNFPGRFSGRQFSNSRSEMNVSTLELGDSALYLCASSLTWTGAGSPLHFGNGTRLTVT.

This chain links TRBV4-3 with TRBJ1-5; D ambiguous. The germline CDR1 and CDR2 sequences are LGHNA and YSLEER. The V and J ends lost 0 bases and 9 bases respectively, with 15 bases between them. This CDR3 contains 15 residues. CDR3 nucleotides: TGCGCCAGCAGCCAAGATTCGGACGGGGTAAGGCCCCAGCATTTT. This encodes CASSQDSDGVRPQHF.

V is TRBV9 and J is TRBJ2-1; 9 bases are shared with TRBD1. V lost 0 bases to trimming and J lost 9 bases; unmatched junction nucleotides: 10. This CDR3 is 16 amino acids long. In germline, CDR1 is SGDLS, CDR2 YYNGEE. CDR3 nucleotide sequence: TGTGCCAGCAGCGTAGCCTGGACAGGGGTCGAGGGTGAGCAGTTCTTC. This translates into CASSVAWTGVEGEQFF.

As concerns this clone: One junction end does not reproduce the germline sequence, and a read error may be involved. This chain uses TRBV4-3 with TRBJ2-1, with 9 bases lining up with TRBD2. This CDR3 is built from 16 residues. The germline CDR1 and CDR2 sequences are LGHNA and YSLEER. CDR3 in amino acids: CANSRQTSGDYNEQFF. For the CDR3, the DNA is TGCGCCAACAGCCGGCAGACTAGCGGAGATTACAATGAGCAGTTCTTC.

The chain has TRBV4-1 and TRBJ1-4; unclear D gene. This CDR3 contains 17 residues. V lost 0 bases and J 8 bases, leaving 19 bases between the germline ends. Germline CDR1 is MGHRA and CDR2 is YSYEKL. In DNA form, the CDR3 reads TGCGCCAGCAGCCAAGATCGGTGGAAAGCAGCGGAGGAAAAACTGTTTTTT. Translation: CASSQDRWKAAEEKLFF.

The V and J genes are TRBV19 and TRBJ1-5, with 9 positions matching TRBD1. Trimming took 3 bases from V and 4 from J; bases not matched to a gene: 4. The CDR3 spans 15 residues. Germline loops: CDR1 LNHDA, CDR2 SQIVND (reference sequence). The CDR3 DNA reads as TGTGCCAGTAGTATGGGGACAGGGTTGAATCAGCCCCAGCATTTT. Translated: CASSMGTGLNQPQHF.

The chain links TRBV5-4 to TRBJ2-7, with D perhaps matching TRBD1 (5 bases). V dropped 4 bases and J dropped 2 bases, with 22 bases sitting between them. CDR3 size: 17 residues. Germline CDR1 and CDR2: SGHNT and YYREEE (reference sequence). The CDR3 DNA reads as TGTGCCAGCAGCACCCTACCCCAGGGTAGGTGGGCCTACGAGCAGTACTTC. Encoded protein: CASSTLPQGRWAYEQYF.

V gene TRBV6-5 combines with J gene TRBJ2-1; 7 bases fit TRBD1. V lost 3 bases to trimming and J lost 4 bases; unmatched junction nucleotides: 6. CDR3 size: 15 residues. The germline V gene encodes CDR1 MNHEY and CDR2 SVGAGI. CDR3 nucleotides: TGTGCCAGCAGTTATCGACAGGGAAGGTACAATGAGCAGTTCTTC. Protein product: CASSYRQGRYNEQFF.

The chain has TRBV15 and TRBJ1-5, with a possible D match to TRBD1 (6 bases). The CDR3 runs to 13 residues. Trimming took 3 bases from V and 16 from J, leaving 19 bases between them. Germline CDR1 is LNHNV and CDR2 is YYDKDF (reference sequence). Written as DNA, the CDR3 is TGTGCCACCAGCAGGGTGGGACAAGGGGTTTTACATTTT. Its protein product is CATSRVGQGVLHF. Complete variable domain (other parts from reference TRBV15 and TRBJ1-5): DAMVIQNPRYQVTQFGKPVTLSCSQTLNHNVMYWYQQKSSQAPKLLFHYYDKDFNNEADTPDNFQSRRPNTSFCFLDIRSPGLGDTAMYLCATSRVGQGVLHFGDGTRLSIL.

V usage is TRBV5-4 and J usage is TRBJ1-2, with D maybe TRBD1 (5 bases). The length of the CDR3 is 14 residues. Trimming pared 0 bases from V and 3 bases from J, leaving 9 bases between. Germline V gives CDR1 SGHNT, CDR2 YYREEE (reference sequence). This CDR3 is CASSLGDSDYGYTF. The CDR3 bases are TGTGCCAGCAGCTTGGGCGACAGCGACTATGGCTACACCTTC.